This TCR beta chain was recovered during a study of beta chain features in type 1 diabetes. Study outcomes and limitations: These data did not resolve whether HLA type affects TCRB rearrangement. In all four CD4+ subsets, TCRB CDR3 length was significantly, moderately reduced in type 1 diabetes. Across patients, naive, central memory and Treg TCRB repertoires exhibited apparently greater similarity than was observed across healthy donors.

Notes on this clone: The antigen remains unidentified.

Per germline, CDR1 SGHTA and CDR2 FQGTGA. The CDR3 length is 14 residues. The V gene lost 2 bases and the J gene lost 7 bases, with 13 bases spanning the gap. Reverse transcription of all isolated RNA meant that expressed TCRB transcripts were sequenced. Sequenced by immunoSEQ multiplex PCR; TCRdb stores in-frame clones only, minus some. The sample has almost 350,000 clones, 15% to 20% seen once. Sample: naive CD4+ T cells from blood. The sequence came from a woman aged 18-29 years in good health. This chain uses TRBV7-3 with TRBJ2-3; a possible D gene is TRBD2 (7 bases). The CDR3 protein is CASSLGGGLNTQYF. CDR3 DNA: TGTGCCAGCAGCTTAGGGGGGGGCCTAAATACGCAGTATTTT.